The 24 T cell receptor beta chains in this list originate from one sample, sequenced in a study of T-cell memory formation after mild COVID-19. TCRdb itself ran the 5' RACE reads through MiXCR, one entry per CDR3 protein. The data hold roughly 610,000 distinct CDR3 sequences, with roughly a sixth observed a single time. Sequencing input: PBMCs or a T cell subset sorted from them (not recorded which). These TCRs come from an adult woman who had mild COVID-19 (a few samples of this study predate the infection). Cell type and time point are not known.

This clonotype has only a few counts. The genes are TRBV18 and TRBJ2-4; TRBD2 agrees at 7 bases. The trim removed 4 bases at V and 6 bases at J, leaving 6 bases unmatched. The length of the CDR3 is 14 residues. Per the germline V gene, CDR1 is KGHSH and CDR2 is LQKENI. This CDR3 reads CASSLNPSGNIQYF. Written as DNA, the CDR3 is TGTGCCAGCTCACTTAATCCTAGCGGAAACATTCAGTACTTC.

The V and J genes are TRBV10-3 and TRBJ2-5, with TRBD2 matching over 8 bases. This CDR3 contains 14 residues. The V segment lost 8 bases and the J segment 3 bases; nucleotides outside the gene matches: 8. CDR1 ENHRY and CDR2 SYGVKD come from the germline V gene. CDR3 nucleotides: TGTGCCATCTCCCGGAATAGCGGGGAAGAGACCCAGTACTTC. Translated: CAISRNSGEETQYF.

The genes are TRBV6-2 or TRBV6-3 and TRBJ2-3, with TRBD2 identical over 11 bases. The CDR3 contains 18 residues. V dropped 6 bases and J dropped 3; count of bases not matched to a gene: 14. CDR1 and CDR2 (germline): MNHEY, SVGEGT. CDR3: CASSPLSGRALGTDTQYF. CDR3 bases: TGTGCCAGCAGCCCCCTTAGCGGGAGGGCCCTCGGTACAGATACGCAGTATTTT.

This rearrangement joins TRBV25-1 to TRBJ2-5; TRBD1 matches at 9 bases. The CDR3 runs 16 residues. Germline values: CDR1 MGHDK, CDR2 SYGVNS. V shed 3 bases, J shed 4 bases, and the junction held 9 bases outside the gene matches. CDR3 in DNA: TGTGCCAGCAGTGATACATGGGACAGGGAAGGAGAGACCCAGTACTTC. As protein: CASSDTWDREGETQYF. The full variable domain, with the rest looked up from reference TRBV25-1 and TRBJ2-5, is EADIYQTPRYLVIGTGKKITLECSQTMGHDKMYWYQQDPGMELHLIHYSYGVNSTEKGDLSSESTVSRIRTEHFPLTLESARPSHTSQYLCASSDTWDREGETQYFGPGTRLLVL.

This rearrangement joins TRBV9 to TRBJ2-5, with 11 bases fitting TRBD2. Germline assignment: CDR1 SGDLS and CDR2 YYNGEE. J was trimmed by 5 bases and V by 0 bases; bases with no gene match: 6. The CDR3 spans 16 residues. CDR3 nucleotides: TGTGCCAGCAGCGTAGGCTTTAGCGGGGGGGCGGAGACCCAGTACTTC. Protein: CASSVGFSGGAETQYF.

This clonotype was counted between two and nine times. The chain employs TRBV27 and TRBJ2-3; D perhaps matches TRBD1 (6 bases). CDR3 length equals 14 residues. The germline gives CDR1 MNHEY, CDR2 SMNVEV (reference sequence). Trimming removed 3 bases from V and 4 bases from J, with 11 bases in between. The CDR3 DNA reads TGTGCCAGCAGTTTGGGGACACTACCAGATACGCAGTATTTT. This gives the protein CASSLGTLPDTQYF.

The genes are TRBV7-2 and TRBJ1-1; unclear D gene. Germline lookup yields CDR1 SGHTA and CDR2 FQGNSA. The CDR3 runs 15 residues. The V and J ends lost 2 bases and 7 bases respectively, with 17 bases between them. CDR3 DNA: TGTGCCAGCAGCTTATTGGCAGTACCTGTATATGAAGCTTTCTTT. Protein product: CASSLLAVPVYEAFF.

This clonotype has just a few counts. The chain recombines TRBV6-2 or TRBV6-3 with TRBJ1-2, with TRBD1 as a possible D gene (5 bases). CDR1 is MNHEY and CDR2 is SVGEGT in the germline V gene. This CDR3 is 13 amino acids long. Deletions cut 7 bases from V and 5 bases from J, with 14 bases between. The CDR3 DNA reads TGTGCCAGCATCAGTAGAAGGGGATATGGCTACACCTTC. Amino acid sequence: CASISRRGYGYTF.

The gene calls are TRBV12-3 or TRBV12-4 and TRBJ2-3; D may be TRBD1 (6 bases). The CDR3 runs 16 residues. Trimming left V 4 bases short and J 3 bases short, with 17 bases between. The CDR3 nucleotides read TGTGCCAGCAGTTGGGGTGATGGCAGGGGAACAGATACGCAGTATTTT. The encoded protein is CASSWGDGRGTDTQYF.

V gene TRBV18 combines with J gene TRBJ2-3, with 7 positions matching TRBD2. The CDR3 has 15 amino acids. Germline lookup yields CDR1 KGHSH and CDR2 LQKENI. V trimming: 2 bases; J trimming: 5 bases; junction bases outside the gene matches: 7. The CDR3 loop is CASSPSGGSQDTQYF. The CDR3, as DNA: TGTGCCAGCTCACCATCGGGCGGGAGTCAAGATACGCAGTATTTT.

The chain employs TRBV12-3 or TRBV12-4 and TRBJ2-1, with TRBD2 matching 11 bases. J lost 6 bases, V lost 3 bases, and 4 bases had no gene match. The CDR3 has 15 residues. CDR3 coding DNA: TGTGCCAGCAGTTTGGTAGCGGGAGGGCCCAATGAGCAGTTCTTC. Amino acid sequence: CASSLVAGGPNEQFF.

This clonotype was seen only a few times. The rearrangement links TRBV12-3 or TRBV12-4 to TRBJ2-1; no definite D call. This CDR3 has 15 amino acids. V was trimmed by 5 bases and J by 0 bases, leaving 11 bases between them. The CDR3 DNA sequence: TGTGCCAGCAGTCCCATGGGTAGCTCCTACAATGAGCAGTTCTTC. This encodes CASSPMGSSYNEQFF.

This clonotype was counted between two and nine times. The CDR3 DNA reads TGTGCCAGCAGTTTCCAAAGGTCGTACGAGCAGTACTTC. Protein product: CASSFQRSYEQYF. The chain is built from TRBV27 and TRBJ2-7, with D unresolved. CDR3 length: 13 amino acids. Germline values: CDR1 MNHEY, CDR2 SMNVEV (reference sequence). V was trimmed by 3 bases and J by 4 bases, leaving 10 bases between them.

A few counts support this clonotype. The gene calls are TRBV4-3 and TRBJ1-3, with D uncertain. The CDR3 runs 17 residues. From germline, CDR1 is LGHNA and CDR2 YSLEER. Trimming took off 0 bases at V and 0 bases at J, with 12 bases between the two ends. CDR3 protein: CASSQDPPASSGNTIYF. The CDR3 DNA reads TGCGCCAGCAGCCAAGACCCCCCAGCGAGCTCTGGAAACACCATATATTTT.

V gene TRBV7-9 combines with J gene TRBJ2-1, with TRBD2 matching 11 bases. From germline, CDR1 is SEHNR and CDR2 FQNEAQ (reference sequence). Germline trimming cut 5 bases from V and 15 bases from J; bases unmatched to any gene: 6. This CDR3 is built from 12 residues. The CDR3 here is CASSPYSGGAFF. The CDR3 DNA reads as TGTGCCAGCAGCCCATATAGCGGGGGGGCGTTCTTC.

This sequence joins TRBV7-2 and TRBJ2-3; D gene ambiguous. The germline gives CDR1 SGHTA, CDR2 FQGNSA. V was pared by 6 bases and J by 4 bases, with 5 bases between. The CDR3 runs to 11 residues. CDR3 in amino acids: CASSIADTQYF. The DNA of the CDR3 is TGTGCCAGCAGTATAGCAGATACGCAGTATTTT. Full variable domain (remainder filled in from reference TRBV7-2 and TRBJ2-3): GAGVSQSPSNKVTEKGKDVELRCDPISGHTALYWYRQSLGQGLEFLIYFQGNSAPDKSGLPSDRFSAERTGGSVSTLTIQRTQQEDSAVYLCASSIADTQYFGPGTRLTVL.

The chain couples TRBV12-3 or TRBV12-4 to TRBJ2-1; D possibly corresponds to TRBD2 (5 bases). The germline V and J ends were trimmed by 6 bases and 8 bases, with 23 bases remaining between them. The CDR3 consists of 16 residues. CDR3 sequence (DNA): TGTGCCAGCAGCTTGCTCCCGGGGTTGCCTGGGGATGAGCAGTTCTTC. Translating it yields CASSLLPGLPGDEQFF.

At least ten counts were recorded for this clonotype. The rearrangement links TRBV23-1 to TRBJ2-1; 11 bases match TRBD2. TRBV23-1 is marked as an open reading frame, function uncertain. The CDR3 is made up of 17 amino acids. Losses at the gene ends were 3 bases for V and 7 bases for J; bases not matched to a gene: 11. As DNA, the CDR3 is TGCGCCAGCAGTCAGCCGGGACTAGCGGAGTTGGGGAATGAGCAGTTCTTC. Translated, it gives CASSQPGLAELGNEQFF.

The table lists this clonotype with many counts. This sequence joins TRBV5-1 and TRBJ2-1; no reliable D call. The CDR3 is 15 amino acids. Germline CDR1 SGHRS, CDR2 YFSETQ. Deletions cut 4 bases from V and 1 base from J, with 12 bases between. The CDR3 loop reads CASSPPRQSYNEQFF. CDR3 nucleotides: TGCGCCAGCAGCCCACCTCGACAATCCTACAATGAGCAGTTCTTC.

This chain uses TRBV6-9 with TRBJ2-7; either TRBD1 or TRBD2 may supply D (5 bases each). The CDR3 is made up of 13 amino acids. Germline-derived CDR1 and CDR2 are MNHGY and SVAAGI. V lost 6 bases, J lost 6 bases, and 15 bases lay in between. The CDR3 reads CASSSLRDGEQYF. The DNA for the CDR3 is TGTGCCAGCAGCTCCCTCCGGGACGGCGAGCAGTACTTC.

The rearrangement joins TRBV3-1 to TRBJ1-1; the match to TRBD1 covers 10 bases. This CDR3 region has 13 residues. From germline, CDR1 is LGHDT and CDR2 YNNKEL (reference sequence). With V trimmed by 6 bases and J by 4 bases, 2 bases remained unmatched. The CDR3 loop reads CASRTGGGTEAFF. The CDR3 nucleotides read TGTGCCAGCAGGACAGGGGGCGGCACTGAAGCTTTCTTT.

This clonotype has a handful of counts. The chain employs TRBV28 and TRBJ2-1; possible D gene TRBD2, 6 bases. V lost 6 bases to trimming and J lost 7 bases, with 16 bases between them. From germline, CDR1 is MDHEN and CDR2 SYDVKM. This CDR3 comprises 14 residues. In DNA, the CDR3 is TGTGCCAGCAGCATTCCCAACCGGGGGAATGAGCAGTTCTTC. Its protein is CASSIPNRGNEQFF.

The sample holds a few counts of this clonotype. The rearrangement links TRBV7-2 to TRBJ1-6; tentative D call: TRBD1 (5 bases). The length of the CDR3 is 15 residues. V lost 1 base and J lost 8, with 12 bases in between. The germline V gene has CDR1 SGHTA and CDR2 FQGNSA. For the CDR3, the DNA is TGTGCCAGCAGCTTAGGGGGGGGAACGGATTCACCCCTCCACTTT. This codes for CASSLGGGTDSPLHF.

This clonotype was recorded once. The chain has TRBV19 and TRBJ2-7; perhaps TRBD1 as D (6 bases). V lost 4 bases and J lost 7, with 14 bases in between. The CDR3 has 13 residues. Per germline, CDR1 LNHDA and CDR2 SQIVND (reference sequence). CDR3 loop: CASSKQGRREQYF. The CDR3 DNA follows: TGTGCCAGTAGTAAACAGGGCAGACGAGAGCAGTACTTC.